One sample yielded the 3 T cell receptor beta chains listed below, sequenced in a study of cytomegalovirus exposure and HLA in healthy donors. PCR amplification relied on 60 Vbeta primers (plus 13 Jbeta primers). Measured with immunoSEQ multiplex PCR; TCRdb has only the in-frame clones, and not every one. Of approximately 100,000 clones in the sample, over 50% were seen once. The sequencing sample was made of PBMCs. The receptors stem from a man aged 25 to 40 in good health and CMV-seronegative.

This chain connects TRBV7-9 to TRBJ2-4, with 7 nucleotides matching TRBD1. V trimming: 2 bases; J trimming: 4 bases; junction bases outside the gene matches: 5. Germline values: CDR1 SEHNR, CDR2 FQNEAQ (reference sequence). The CDR3 has 15 amino acids. DNA for the CDR3: TGTGCCAGCAGCTTATACGAGGGGGCTAAAAACATTCAGTACTTC. Translation: CASSLYEGAKNIQYF.

The gene calls are TRBV7-8 and TRBJ2-1; 12 bases match TRBD2. CDR1 and CDR2 (germline): SGHVS, FQNEAQ. The V segment lost 3 bases and the J segment 4 bases; nucleotides outside the gene matches: 4. The CDR3 extends over 16 amino acids. The CDR3 region has the DNA TGTGCCAGCAGCTTTATGACTAGCGGGGGATACAATGAGCAGTTCTTC. Protein sequence: CASSFMTSGGYNEQFF.

V is TRBV9 and J is TRBJ2-1; 11 nucleotides line up with TRBD2. The CDR3 is 15 residues long. CDR1 SGDLS and CDR2 YYNGEE come from the germline V gene. The ends lost 0 bases at V and 10 bases at J; junction bases unmatched: 6. CDR3: CASSVGTSGGQEQFF. CDR3 coding DNA: TGTGCCAGCAGCGTAGGAACTAGCGGGGGCCAAGAGCAGTTCTTC.